This entry lists 20 T cell receptor beta chains sequenced from one sample in a study of blood T cell repertoires in COVID-19. Assay: immunoSEQ multiplex PCR; the TCRdb copy retains only in-frame clones and omits some. The table shows about 190,000 clones, with around 90% occurring only once. Sequencing used peripheral blood. These TCRs come from a man aged 40-49 years with acute or convalescent COVID-19.

Here the CDR3 DNA reads TGTGCCAGCAGTAGACAAGTCGGCGGCAATCAGCCCCAGCATTTT. This gives the protein CASSRQVGGNQPQHF. The chain carries TRBV6-6 and TRBJ1-5; no clear D. V lost 5 bases and J lost 2, with 13 bases in between. In germline, CDR1 is MNHNY, CDR2 SVGAGI (reference sequence). The CDR3 is 15 residues long.

V gene TRBV19 combines with J gene TRBJ2-7; no reliable D call. The germline CDR1 and CDR2 sequences are LNHDA and SQIVND (reference sequence). V dropped 3 bases and J dropped 0 bases, with 9 bases sitting between them. The CDR3 sequence is 14 residues long. CDR3 sequence reads: CASSMTLYSYEQYF. The CDR3 nucleotides read TGTGCCAGTAGTATGACACTTTACTCCTACGAGCAGTACTTC.

V and J are TRBV10-2 and TRBJ2-7, with no clear D. Germline V lookup: CDR1 WSHSY, CDR2 SAAADI. Trimming stripped 1 base from V and 3 bases from J, with 7 bases between. This CDR3 has 13 amino acids. CDR3 coding DNA: TGCGCCAGCAGTGAGTTGTCCATCTACGAGCAGTACTTC. Translated: CASSELSIYEQYF.

The rearrangement uses TRBV27 and TRBJ2-7; the match to TRBD2 covers 11 bases. CDR1 is MNHEY, CDR2 SMNVEV, per germline (reference sequence). CDR3 length: 16 amino acids. The V gene end was trimmed by 3 bases and the J gene end by 3 bases; junction bases not matched to a gene: 7. The CDR3 region has the DNA TGTGCCAGCAGTTTCCTTCTAGCGGGGGGTATCTACGAGCAGTACTTC. The encoded protein is CASSFLLAGGIYEQYF.

This clone was detected only once. The chain carries TRBV5-6 and TRBJ2-3; TRBD2 matches at 9 bases. Germline V lookup: CDR1 SGHDT, CDR2 YYEEEE. This CDR3 has 19 residues. After removal of 3 bases from V and 0 bases from J, the junction contained 14 bases not matched to a gene. The CDR3, as DNA: TGTGCCAGCAGCTCCCTAGGGCTAGCGGGAACCTTTAGCACAGATACGCAGTATTTT. It translates to CASSSLGLAGTFSTDTQYF.

This sequence joins TRBV5-1 and TRBJ2-5; 8 nucleotides line up with TRBD1. CDR3 length: 16 residues. The trim removed 3 bases at V and 2 bases at J, leaving 9 bases unmatched. CDR1 and CDR2 (germline): SGHRS, YFSETQ. In DNA form, the CDR3 reads TGCGCCAGCAGCTCTACAGGGGGTATGCGGCAAGAGACCCAGTACTTC. This translates into CASSSTGGMRQETQYF.

The chain recombines TRBV9 with TRBJ1-1; TRBD1 aligns across 7 bases. With V trimmed by 3 bases and J by 6 bases, 8 bases remained unmatched. This CDR3 is built from 14 residues. Germline assignment: CDR1 SGDLS and CDR2 YYNGEE. CDR3 bases: TGTGCCAGCAGCGCTACAGGGGTTGGAGCTGAAGCTTTCTTT. Residues: CASSATGVGAEAFF.

The rearrangement links TRBV7-6 to TRBJ2-5; 11 bases map to TRBD2. The junction had 12 bases not matched to a gene; V was cut back by 5 bases and J by 4 bases. This CDR3 has 17 residues. Germline-derived CDR1 and CDR2 are SGHVS and FNYEAQ. The CDR3 region is CASSPGLADNTPETQYF. The CDR3 coding sequence is TGTGCCAGCAGCCCGGGACTAGCGGATAATACGCCAGAGACCCAGTACTTC.

This sequence joins TRBV4-2 and TRBJ2-5; the match to TRBD2 covers 12 bases. Per the germline V gene, CDR1 is LGHNA and CDR2 is YNFKEQ. This CDR3 contains 16 residues. The ends lost 0 bases at V and 5 bases at J; junction bases unmatched: 4. CDR3 DNA sequence: TGTGCCAGCAGCCAAGATCTAGCGGGGGGGCCGGAGACCCAGTACTTC. Amino acids: CASSQDLAGGPETQYF.

This chain connects TRBV9 to TRBJ1-3; 9 nucleotides match TRBD1. The CDR3 runs to 15 residues. CDR1 is SGDLS and CDR2 is YYNGEE in the germline V gene. The V gene end was trimmed by 2 bases and the J gene end by 4 bases; junction bases not matched to a gene: 4. The CDR3 region has the DNA TGTGCCAGCAGCGTGGGGACAGGGCCAGGAAACACCATATATTTT. It encodes CASSVGTGPGNTIYF.

The chain is built from TRBV9 and TRBJ2-7; D is perhaps TRBD1 (6 bases). This CDR3 contains 15 residues. Germline loops: CDR1 SGDLS, CDR2 YYNGEE. V lost 4 bases and J lost 2, with 16 bases in between. The CDR3 coding sequence is TGTGCCAGCAGCCCCCACCAAGGACAGACCTACGAGCAGTACTTC. The encoded protein is CASSPHQGQTYEQYF.

The rearrangement links TRBV7-2 to TRBJ2-1, with TRBD2 identical over 9 bases. In germline, CDR1 is SGHTA, CDR2 FQGNSA. Trimming cost V 3 bases and J 7 bases; bases outside gene matches: 7. The CDR3 sequence is 15 residues long. DNA for the CDR3: TGTGCCAGCAGCTTCGGGACTAGCTCCGTGAATGAGCAGTTCTTC. Its translation is CASSFGTSSVNEQFF. Using reference TRBV7-2 and TRBJ2-1 for the parts outside the CDR3, the full variable domain is GAGVSQSPSNKVTEKGKDVELRCDPISGHTALYWYRQSLGQGLEFLIYFQGNSAPDKSGLPSDRFSAERTGGSVSTLTIQRTQQEDSAVYLCASSFGTSSVNEQFFGPGTRLTVL.

This chain connects TRBV7-9 to TRBJ1-2; 8 bases agree with TRBD1. Germline V lookup: CDR1 SEHNR, CDR2 FQNEAQ (reference sequence). The junction had 8 bases not matched to a gene; V was cut back by 1 base and J by 4 bases. The length of the CDR3 is 16 residues. In nucleotides, the CDR3 is TGTGCCAGCAGCTTAGGACCAGGGGGCGCGAGCTATGGCTACACCTTC. Its protein is CASSLGPGGASYGYTF.

Details on this clone: The germline gene is not matched at one end of the junction; a read error may be the cause. The rearrangement joins TRBV7-9 to TRBJ1-1; 7 bases map to TRBD1. Germline assignment: CDR1 SEHNR and CDR2 FQNEAQ (reference sequence). This CDR3 comprises 19 residues. The CDR3 region has the DNA TGTGCCAGCAGCTTAAGGGGGACAGTCTCCCGCCCCCTGAAAACTGAAGCTTTCTTT. Its translation: CASSLRGTVSRPLKTEAFF.

The chain combines TRBV10-2 with TRBJ1-5, with unresolved D. V was shortened by 3 bases and J by 3 bases, with 9 bases between the two germline ends. The germline V gene encodes CDR1 WSHSY and CDR2 SAAADI. The CDR3 runs to 14 residues. The CDR3 loop is CASSEIRSNQPQHF. CDR3 nucleotides: TGCGCCAGCAGTGAAATCAGGTCCAATCAGCCCCAGCATTTT.

This chain uses TRBV7-2 with TRBJ2-1; possible D gene TRBD1, 6 bases. V lost 5 bases and J lost 5, with 19 bases in between. The V gene's germline CDR1 is SGHTA and CDR2 FQGNSA. This CDR3 comprises 16 residues. This chain's CDR3 is CASSRGQQGGHNEQFF. CDR3 coding DNA: TGTGCCAGCAGCCGCGGACAACAGGGTGGACACAATGAGCAGTTCTTC.

The chain recombines TRBV7-6 with TRBJ2-7; 7 bases agree with TRBD2. The CDR3 has 13 residues. The V and J ends lost 1 base and 13 bases, in that order; junction bases with no gene match: 10. The germline gives CDR1 SGHVS, CDR2 FNYEAQ. For the CDR3, the DNA is TGTGCCAGCAGCTTAGGGGAGGGAGCAGCACCTTACTTC. Protein sequence: CASSLGEGAAPYF. Using reference TRBV7-6 and TRBJ2-7 for the parts outside the CDR3, the full variable domain is GAGVSQSPRYKVTKRGQDVALRCDPISGHVSLYWYRQALGQGPEFLTYFNYEAQQDKSGLPNDRFSAERPEGSISTLTIQRTEQRDSAMYRCASSLGEGAAPYFGPGTRLTVT.

The rearrangement joins TRBV2 to TRBJ2-2, with 9 positions matching TRBD1. The CDR3 covers 14 residues. Germline V gives CDR1 SNHLY, CDR2 FYNNEI. V dropped 3 bases and J dropped 4; count of bases not matched to a gene: 0. The CDR3 nucleotides read TGTGCCAGCAGTGAGGACAGGGGCACCGGGGAGCTGTTTTTT. This translates into CASSEDRGTGELFF.

The chain joins TRBV5-4 to TRBJ1-4, with D unclear. Germline assignment: CDR1 SGHNT and CDR2 YYREEE (reference sequence). The V and J ends lost 3 bases and 7 bases respectively, with 13 bases between them. CDR3 length: 14 amino acids. The DNA for the CDR3 is TGTGCCAGCAGCTCCAACCGGGGTACTGAAAAACTGTTTTTT. Amino acids: CASSSNRGTEKLFF.

The chain joins TRBV28 to TRBJ1-5, with TRBD1 identical over 9 bases. J gave up 5 bases and V 5 bases, and 7 bases lay outside the gene matches. The V gene's germline CDR1 is MDHEN and CDR2 SYDVKM. The CDR3 runs 15 residues. The CDR3 DNA follows: TGTGCCAGCAGTCCGAACAGGGGGCCATATCAGCCCCAGCATTTT. Its translation: CASSPNRGPYQPQHF.